The 24 T cell receptor beta chains given below trace back to one sample, sequenced in a study of cytomegalovirus exposure and HLA in healthy donors. A multiplex PCR was run with 60 Vbeta primers and 13 Jbeta primers. The method was immunoSEQ multiplex PCR; TCRdb's version includes in-frame clones alone and lacks a portion of them. The sample carries over 80,000 clones, approximately 74% recorded once. Sequenced input: PBMCs. The receptors originated from a woman aged 70-85 years in good health and CMV-seropositive.

The chain links TRBV4-3 to TRBJ1-5; the match to TRBD1 covers 9 bases. From germline, CDR1 is LGHNA and CDR2 YSLEER. The trim removed 1 base at V and 7 bases at J, leaving 11 bases unmatched. CDR3 length: 17 amino acids. The CDR3 protein is CASSQALPGQGAQPQHF. For the CDR3, the DNA is TGCGCCAGCAGCCAAGCCCTCCCGGGACAGGGTGCCCAGCCCCAGCATTTT.

Points on this clone: Other DNA variants within this sample encode the same CDR3. V is TRBV19 and J is TRBJ1-6, with 8 bases that match TRBD1. The V segment lost 6 bases and the J segment 8 bases; nucleotides outside the gene matches: 0. The CDR3 has 12 residues. Germline lookup yields CDR1 LNHDA and CDR2 SQIVND (reference sequence). As DNA, the CDR3 is TGTGCCAGTAGGACAGGGGATTCACCCCTCCACTTT. Residues: CASRTGDSPLHF.

This clone was counted between two and nine times. The CDR3 sequence is CASSLTTSGGGAFGETQYF. The CDR3 DNA sequence: TGCGCCAGCAGCCTCACGACTAGCGGGGGGGGAGCCTTTGGGGAGACCCAGTACTTC. V usage is TRBV5-1 and J usage is TRBJ2-5; 14 bases are shared with TRBD2. Germline values: CDR1 SGHRS, CDR2 YFSETQ. J lost 5 bases, V lost 4 bases, and 16 bases had no gene match. The CDR3 spans 19 residues.

About this clone itself: At one end the junction does not follow the germline gene, possibly because of a read error. The chain recombines TRBV7-9 with TRBJ1-1; D is unresolved. This CDR3 contains 13 residues. Looked up from germline, CDR1 is SEHNR and CDR2 is FQNEAQ (reference sequence). DNA for the CDR3: TGTTCCAGCAGCTTAGGACCGGGAGGCAAAGCTTTCTTT. It codes for CSSSLGPGGKAFF.

The rearrangement links TRBV5-6 to TRBJ2-5, with 7 positions matching TRBD1. The CDR3 is 14 residues long. The V gene end was trimmed by 4 bases and the J gene end by 5 bases; junction bases not matched to a gene: 8. The germline CDR1 and CDR2 sequences are SGHDT and YYEEEE. CDR3 sequence: CASSISGGRETQYF. CDR3 coding DNA: TGTGCCAGCAGCATCTCAGGGGGACGGGAGACCCAGTACTTC.

The chain recombines TRBV7-9 with TRBJ1-1; TRBD1 aligns across 10 bases. V was pared by 5 bases and J by 10 bases, with 10 bases of the junction left unmatched. The CDR3 runs to 14 residues. Germline V CDR1 and CDR2: SEHNR, FQNEAQ (reference sequence). CDR3 sequence (DNA): TGTGCCAGCAGCCCCGGGACAGGGGTGTCTATAGCTTTCTTT. This translates into CASSPGTGVSIAFF.

This chain uses TRBV7-2 with TRBJ2-2, with 12 nucleotides matching TRBD2. With 2 bases clipped from V and 6 bases from J, the junction kept 10 bases outside the gene matches. The CDR3 sequence is 18 residues long. Germline CDR1 reads SGHTA; CDR2 reads FQGNSA. The chain's CDR3 is CASSLIPSGRVYPGELFF. The CDR3 nucleotides read TGTGCCAGCAGCTTAATTCCTAGCGGGAGGGTGTACCCCGGGGAGCTGTTTTTT.

This clone was seen a few times. The chain carries TRBV18 and TRBJ2-1; D is ambiguous. The ends were cut back, 4 bases at V and 0 bases at J, with 10 bases in the middle. Germline CDR1 KGHSH, CDR2 LQKENI. This CDR3 spans 15 amino acids. CDR3 nucleotide sequence: TGTGCCAGCTCACGTTTCGCTAGCTCCTACAATGAGCAGTTCTTC. It specifies CASSRFASSYNEQFF.

This sequence joins TRBV5-1 and TRBJ2-1, with D maybe TRBD1 (5 bases). The CDR3 runs 15 residues. Trimming removed 0 bases from V and 2 bases from J, with 9 bases in between. Germline V gives CDR1 SGHRS, CDR2 YFSETQ. CDR3 in DNA: TGCGCCAGCAGCTTGGGACAGACAGCCTACAATGAGCAGTTCTTC. It specifies CASSLGQTAYNEQFF.

This clone was recorded once. The chain combines TRBV27 with TRBJ1-1; no clear D gene. Germline CDR1 reads MNHEY; CDR2 reads SMNVEV (reference sequence). The CDR3 is 13 residues long. Deletions cut 4 bases from V and 1 base from J, with 7 bases between. CDR3 residues: CASSWTPNTEAFF. The CDR3 nucleotides read TGTGCCAGCAGTTGGACTCCGAACACTGAAGCTTTCTTT.

V is TRBV9 and J is TRBJ1-4; 8 bases align to TRBD1. The J segment lost 11 bases and the V segment lost 6 bases, leaving 15 bases of the junction unmatched. This CDR3 is built from 15 residues. In germline, CDR1 is SGDLS, CDR2 YYNGEE. The CDR3 DNA is TGTGCCAGCACAAGGACAGGGAATTTTGCGGGTAAACTGTTTTTT. The encoded protein is CASTRTGNFAGKLFF.

The chain links TRBV28 to TRBJ2-3, with 8 positions matching TRBD2. There are 16 residues in the CDR3. The germline V gene has CDR1 MDHEN and CDR2 SYDVKM. The ends lost 1 base at V and 0 bases at J; junction bases unmatched: 3. The CDR3 region has the DNA TGTGCCAGCAGTTTATCGTCTAGCGGGAGCACAGATACGCAGTATTTT. It specifies CASSLSSSGSTDTQYF.

This sequence joins TRBV29-1 and TRBJ2-1; TRBD2 is a possible D gene (5 bases). CDR1 and CDR2 (germline): SQVTM, ANQGSEA. This CDR3 has 17 amino acids. Trimming took 3 bases from V and 8 from J, leaving 26 bases between them. The CDR3 sequence: CSVEGLGSGLLPDEQFF. The CDR3 nucleotides read TGCAGCGTTGAGGGCCTTGGGAGCGGCCTGCTTCCCGATGAGCAGTTCTTC.

This clone was counted a few times. The chain couples TRBV12-5 to TRBJ1-6; a possible D gene is TRBD1 (6 bases). V lost 1 base and J lost 7, with 14 bases in between. Germline-derived CDR1 and CDR2 are LGHNT and FRNRAP. The CDR3 length is 16 residues. CDR3 bases: TGTGCTAGTGGTTTGGATTCTGACAGGACCAATTCACCCCTCCACTTT. Amino acids: CASGLDSDRTNSPLHF.

Details on this clone: The same CDR3 arises from other DNA sequences in this sample as well. The chain joins TRBV7-8 to TRBJ1-1; TRBD1 matches 9 bases. V was clipped by 0 bases and J by 1 base; unmatched bases: 6. CDR1 is SGHVS and CDR2 is FQNEAQ in the germline V gene. The CDR3 is 17 residues long. The CDR3 region is CASSLAGTGRKNTEAFF. Here the CDR3 DNA reads TGTGCCAGCAGCTTAGCGGGGACAGGGCGAAAGAACACTGAAGCTTTCTTT. The variable domain in full, with the rest retrieved from reference TRBV7-8 and TRBJ1-1, is GAGVSQSPRYKVAKRGQDVALRCDPISGHVSLFWYQQALGQGPEFLTYFQNEAQLDKSGLPSDRFFAERPEGSVSTLKIQRTQQEDSAVYLCASSLAGTGRKNTEAFFGQGTRLTVV.

V usage is TRBV19 and J usage is TRBJ2-1, with 12 bases matching TRBD2. Germline lookup yields CDR1 LNHDA and CDR2 SQIVND (reference sequence). This CDR3 has 15 amino acids. V was clipped by 7 bases and J by 7 bases; unmatched bases: 8. The CDR3 DNA is TGTGCCAGTACTGAACTAGCGGGAGGAGGGAATGAGCAGTTCTTC. Translation gives CASTELAGGGNEQFF.

The chain carries TRBV19 and TRBJ1-4, with a possible D match to TRBD1 (6 bases). The CDR3 is made up of 17 amino acids. Between the trimmed V and J ends, which lost 2 bases and 1 base, there was a span of 14 bases. Germline V gene sequence: CDR1 LNHDA, CDR2 SQIVND (reference sequence). In nucleotides, the CDR3 is TGTGCCAGTAGTATATCTACAGGGCTCGAAACTAATGAAAAACTGTTTTTT. This translates into CASSISTGLETNEKLFF.

The rearrangement joins TRBV28 to TRBJ1-6; TRBD1 might be the D (5 bases). In germline, CDR1 is MDHEN, CDR2 SYDVKM. V was clipped by 4 bases and J by 9 bases, with 10 bases between them. CDR3 size: 13 residues. CDR3 sequence reads: CASSSGGTSPLHF. The CDR3 nucleotides are TGTGCCAGCAGTTCTGGGGGGACTTCACCCCTCCACTTT. The full variable domain, its missing parts supplied by reference TRBV28 and TRBJ1-6, is DVKVTQSSRYLVKRTGEKVFLECVQDMDHENMFWYRQDPGLGLRLIYFSYDVKMKEKGDIPEGYSVSREKKERFSLILESASTNQTSMYLCASSSGGTSPLHFGNGTRLTVT.

V and J are TRBV28 and TRBJ2-1; TRBD2 might be the D (5 bases). Germline CDR1 is MDHEN and CDR2 is SYDVKM. This CDR3 region has 18 residues. V lost 1 base, J lost 6 bases, and 22 bases lay in between. The CDR3 DNA reads TGTGCCAGCAGTTTATTGAGCAAGAGTCGGGGTTGGAGCAATGAGCAGTTCTTC. This gives the protein CASSLLSKSRGWSNEQFF.

V and J are TRBV27 and TRBJ2-7; 7 bases map to TRBD1. The V and J ends lost 0 bases and 4 bases, in that order; junction bases with no gene match: 12. Germline CDR1 and CDR2: MNHEY and SMNVEV (reference sequence). The CDR3 is made up of 17 amino acids. CDR3 bases: TGTGCCAGCAGTTTATCCATTACAGGGGCAATCCTTTACGAGCAGTACTTC. This codes for CASSLSITGAILYEQYF.

The chain links TRBV4-2 to TRBJ2-2; 9 nucleotides match TRBD1. This CDR3 region has 15 residues. V dropped 6 bases and J dropped 4; count of bases not matched to a gene: 6. Germline CDR1 LGHNA, CDR2 YNFKEQ. The CDR3 nucleotides are TGTGCCAGCAGACCGGGACAGGGTAGCACCGGGGAGCTGTTTTTT. Protein sequence: CASRPGQGSTGELFF.

The chain recombines TRBV19 with TRBJ2-1, with D tentatively TRBD2 (6 bases). This CDR3 spans 15 amino acids. CDR1 LNHDA and CDR2 SQIVND come from the germline V gene (reference sequence). V lost 5 bases and J lost 5, with 16 bases in between. Here the CDR3 DNA reads TGTGCCAGTAGTGTAGGACTACGTTGGGACAATGAGCAGTTCTTC. As protein: CASSVGLRWDNEQFF.

This clone was picked up a small number of times. CDR3 in amino acids: CASSDSRGVRNEKLFF. Written as DNA, the CDR3 is TGTGCCAGCAGTGATTCCCGGGGAGTCCGGAATGAAAAACTGTTTTTT. The chain employs TRBV2 and TRBJ1-4; D is unclear. The germline V and J ends were trimmed by 3 bases and 5 bases, with 16 bases remaining between them. Germline-derived CDR1 and CDR2 are SNHLY and FYNNEI. The CDR3 extends over 16 amino acids.

The V gene is TRBV11-3, the J gene TRBJ2-3, with a weak D call TRBD2 (7 bases). V dropped 1 base and J dropped 4 bases, with 15 bases sitting between them. This CDR3 comprises 16 residues. CDR1 and CDR2 from the germline V gene are SGHNT and YENEEA. The CDR3 coding sequence is TGTGCCAGCAGCTTAGTGGGAGGGGGTTATGCAGATACGCAGTATTTT. Its protein is CASSLVGGGYADTQYF.